The 22 T cell receptor beta chains presented below share a single source sample, sequenced in a study of T cell clonotyping in hematopoietic cell transplantation. The table came from immunoSEQ multiplex PCR; TCRdb's copy has only in-frame clones and leaves some out. The sample contains approximately 42,000 clones, around 96% of which appear only once. Sample: peripheral blood mononuclear cells. These receptors were taken from a man younger than 40 in good health. Some clones in this sample may be carry-over from other donors' samples.

The chain uses TRBV5-1 and TRBJ1-4; no reliable D call. V was trimmed by 0 bases and J by 5 bases, leaving 8 bases between them. The CDR3 is 14 amino acids. CDR1 is SGHRS and CDR2 is YFSETQ in the germline V gene. CDR3 in amino acids: CASSLGGLNEKLFF. The CDR3 coding sequence is TGCGCCAGCAGCTTGGGGGGTCTCAATGAAAAACTGTTTTTT.

The V and J genes are TRBV7-9 and TRBJ2-5, with a possible D match to TRBD2 (5 bases). The CDR3 spans 15 residues. Trimming removed 5 bases at V and 5 bases at J, with 18 bases between. Germline V gene sequence: CDR1 SEHNR, CDR2 FQNEAQ (reference sequence). The DNA of the CDR3 is TGTGCCAGCAGCCCGAGGGTAGGGCCTAAGGAGACCCAGTACTTC. Translation: CASSPRVGPKETQYF.

This clone occurred once. This chain connects TRBV5-6 to TRBJ1-1, with D possibly being TRBD1 (5 bases). This CDR3 is 12 amino acids long. V lost 0 bases and J lost 5, with 5 bases in between. The germline gives CDR1 SGHDT, CDR2 YYEEEE. The CDR3 protein is CASSLGQTEAFF. CDR3 nucleotides: TGTGCCAGCAGCTTGGGACAGACTGAAGCTTTCTTT. The full variable domain, with the rest looked up from reference TRBV5-6 and TRBJ1-1, is DAGVTQSPTHLIKTRGQQVTLRCSPKSGHDTVSWYQQALGQGPQFIFQYYEEEERQRGNFPDRFSGHQFPNYSSELNVNALLLGDSALYLCASSLGQTEAFFGQGTRLTVV.

The chain has TRBV27 and TRBJ2-7; D unclear. Germline-derived CDR1 and CDR2 are MNHEY and SMNVEV (reference sequence). Trimming took 4 bases from V and 2 from J, leaving 6 bases between them. CDR3 length: 12 residues. CDR3 in DNA: TGTGCCAGCAGTTCTGTCCCCTACGAGCAGTACTTC. Translation: CASSSVPYEQYF.

This clone was detected a few times. The chain carries TRBV7-9 and TRBJ2-5; 7 bases are shared with TRBD2. Germline V CDR1 and CDR2: SEHNR, FQNEAQ (reference sequence). The J segment lost 3 bases and the V segment lost 0 bases, leaving 1 base of the junction unmatched. This CDR3 region has 14 residues. The CDR3 spells CASSLAGGKETQYF. The CDR3 DNA is TGTGCCAGCAGCTTAGCGGGGGGGAAAGAGACCCAGTACTTC.

The chain employs TRBV15 and TRBJ2-7; D is perhaps TRBD1 (5 bases). Trimming left V 1 base short and J 6 bases short, with 7 bases between. This CDR3 spans 12 amino acids. The germline V gene encodes CDR1 LNHNV and CDR2 YYDKDF (reference sequence). The CDR3 loop is CATSRAGSEQYF. The CDR3 DNA sequence: TGTGCCACCAGCAGAGCAGGGTCCGAGCAGTACTTC. Based on the CDR3 plus reference TRBV15 and TRBJ2-7, the full variable domain is DAMVIQNPRYQVTQFGKPVTLSCSQTLNHNVMYWYQQKSSQAPKLLFHYYDKDFNNEADTPDNFQSRRPNTSFCFLDIRSPGLGDTAMYLCATSRAGSEQYFGPGTRLTVT.

The V call is TRBV19, the J call TRBJ1-4; maybe TRBD1 (6 bases). This CDR3 is 14 amino acids long. Germline lookup yields CDR1 LNHDA and CDR2 SQIVND (reference sequence). V was trimmed by 9 bases and J by 8 bases, leaving 19 bases between them. CDR3: CASSFGGEGEKLFF. The CDR3 DNA is TGTGCCAGCAGTTTCGGGGGCGAGGGGGAAAAACTGTTTTTT.

This chain connects TRBV7-3 to TRBJ2-2; TRBD2 matches 12 bases. CDR1 and CDR2 (germline): SGHTA, FQGTGA. The CDR3 totals 15 residues. The V segment lost 4 bases and the J segment 5 bases; nucleotides outside the gene matches: 2. This CDR3 is CASSSGLAGTGELFF. The CDR3 DNA follows: TGTGCCAGCAGCTCAGGACTAGCGGGGACCGGGGAGCTGTTTTTT.

The CDR3 region is CASSQVGGGEAFF. For the CDR3, the DNA is TGCGCCAGCAGCCAAGTAGGGGGGGGTGAAGCTTTCTTT. The chain employs TRBV4-1 and TRBJ1-1; D may be TRBD1 (6 bases). This CDR3 contains 13 residues. The germline gives CDR1 MGHRA, CDR2 YSYEKL. Trimming shortened V by 1 base and J by 7 bases, and 10 bases separated the two germline ends.

The V call is TRBV5-4, the J call TRBJ1-1; no clear D. Germline assignment: CDR1 SGHNT and CDR2 YYREEE (reference sequence). CDR3 length equals 12 residues. V gave up 4 bases and J gave up 0 bases, with 4 bases separating them. The CDR3 nucleotides are TGTGCCAGCAGCCCGCTGAACACTGAAGCTTTCTTT. This encodes CASSPLNTEAFF.

J is TRBJ1-5 and V is TRBV6-6, with 9 bases fitting TRBD1. The CDR3 extends over 14 amino acids. Trimming cost V 6 bases and J 7 bases; bases outside gene matches: 7. Per the germline V gene, CDR1 is MNHNY and CDR2 is SVGAGI (reference sequence). The CDR3 loop is CASSPDRGKQPQHF. For the CDR3, the DNA is TGTGCCAGCAGCCCGGACAGGGGTAAACAGCCCCAGCATTTT.

V usage is TRBV7-9 and J usage is TRBJ1-1, with D tentatively TRBD1 (5 bases). This CDR3 is built from 14 residues. V dropped 6 bases and J dropped 3 bases, with 14 bases sitting between them. Per the germline V gene, CDR1 is SEHNR and CDR2 is FQNEAQ (reference sequence). The CDR3 DNA sequence: TGTGCCAGCAGAACCGGGACTGATTACACTGAAGCTTTCTTT. Amino acids: CASRTGTDYTEAFF.

The chain carries TRBV27 and TRBJ1-4; no clear D gene. This CDR3 is built from 13 residues. The germline V gene encodes CDR1 MNHEY and CDR2 SMNVEV (reference sequence). Trimming removed 5 bases from V and 13 bases from J, with 17 bases in between. Written as DNA, the CDR3 is TGTGCCAGCAGTGAGATCTTGGGTTCGCGACTGTTTTTT. This translates into CASSEILGSRLFF.

The rearrangement uses TRBV6-5 and TRBJ1-1; 12 bases match TRBD1. The length of the CDR3 is 13 residues. CDR1 MNHEY and CDR2 SVGAGI come from the germline V gene. V gave up 11 bases and J gave up 4 bases; unmatched junction bases: 5. This CDR3 reads CAAQGQGATEAFF. CDR3 bases: TGTGCCGCCCAGGGACAGGGGGCCACTGAAGCTTTCTTT.

V usage is TRBV7-3 and J usage is TRBJ2-1, with TRBD2 matching over 9 bases. The V segment lost 6 bases and the J segment 4 bases; nucleotides outside the gene matches: 4. The CDR3 sequence is 14 residues long. Germline V lookup: CDR1 SGHTA, CDR2 FQGTGA. Here the CDR3 reads CASSPSGEYNEQFF. The CDR3 DNA reads as TGTGCCAGCAGTCCTAGCGGGGAATACAATGAGCAGTTCTTC.

This chain uses TRBV10-3 with TRBJ1-5; the match to TRBD1 covers 7 bases. The CDR3 contains 16 residues. V shed 8 bases, J shed 0 bases, and the junction held 10 bases outside the gene matches. CDR1 ENHRY and CDR2 SYGVKD come from the germline V gene. The DNA for the CDR3 is TGTGCCATCGGTATGGGGACAGCATATAGCAATCAGCCCCAGCATTTT. Its protein product is CAIGMGTAYSNQPQHF.

The chain has TRBV27 and TRBJ1-4; D uncertain. Germline CDR1 and CDR2: MNHEY and SMNVEV (reference sequence). Trimming left V 5 bases short and J 5 bases short, with 18 bases between. The CDR3 is 16 amino acids. CDR3 sequence reads: CASSGKIPAGNEKLFF. The CDR3 DNA reads as TGTGCCAGCAGTGGTAAAATCCCCGCGGGCAATGAAAAACTGTTTTTT.

The chain recombines TRBV10-1 with TRBJ1-5; 9 nucleotides align to TRBD1. The CDR3 runs to 19 residues. V lost 3 bases to trimming and J lost 1 base; unmatched junction nucleotides: 13. Germline V CDR1 and CDR2: WNHNN, SYGVQD (reference sequence). The CDR3 loop is CASSEVLVDRGRSNQPQHF. As DNA, the CDR3 is TGCGCCAGCAGTGAAGTACTTGTGGACAGGGGTAGGAGCAATCAGCCCCAGCATTTT.

This rearrangement joins TRBV4-1 to TRBJ1-1; maybe TRBD1 (5 bases). Trimming stripped 4 bases from V and 7 bases from J, with 16 bases between. The germline CDR1 and CDR2 sequences are MGHRA and YSYEKL. This CDR3 region has 14 residues. This CDR3 is CASSPNQGRDEAFF. CDR3 DNA sequence: TGCGCCAGCAGCCCGAATCAGGGTCGGGATGAAGCTTTCTTT.

V gene TRBV4-1 combines with J gene TRBJ2-3; 11 nucleotides agree with TRBD1. The J segment lost 6 bases and the V segment lost 3 bases, leaving 8 bases of the junction unmatched. The CDR3 is 16 residues long. Germline CDR1 reads MGHRA; CDR2 reads YSYEKL. CDR3: CASSQGDRGVDDTQYF. In nucleotides, the CDR3 is TGCGCCAGCAGCCAGGGGGACAGGGGGGTAGATGATACGCAGTATTTT.

The J gene is TRBJ1-1, the V gene TRBV4-1; D perhaps matches TRBD1 (6 bases). The CDR3 has 14 residues. Looked up from germline, CDR1 is MGHRA and CDR2 is YSYEKL. V shed 6 bases and J shed 1 base, with 12 bases lying between them. Written as DNA, the CDR3 is TGCGCCAGCAGGAGAGTAGGGGGGAACACTGAAGCTTTCTTT. Translating it yields CASRRVGGNTEAFF.

V gene TRBV11-1 combines with J gene TRBJ2-7; 9 nucleotides match TRBD1. J gave up 6 bases and V 4 bases, and 1 base lay outside the gene matches. Per germline, CDR1 SGHAT and CDR2 FQDESV (reference sequence). There are 12 residues in the CDR3. In DNA, the CDR3 is TGTGCCAGCAGCTCGGACAGGGGCGAGCAGTACTTC. Protein sequence: CASSSDRGEQYF.